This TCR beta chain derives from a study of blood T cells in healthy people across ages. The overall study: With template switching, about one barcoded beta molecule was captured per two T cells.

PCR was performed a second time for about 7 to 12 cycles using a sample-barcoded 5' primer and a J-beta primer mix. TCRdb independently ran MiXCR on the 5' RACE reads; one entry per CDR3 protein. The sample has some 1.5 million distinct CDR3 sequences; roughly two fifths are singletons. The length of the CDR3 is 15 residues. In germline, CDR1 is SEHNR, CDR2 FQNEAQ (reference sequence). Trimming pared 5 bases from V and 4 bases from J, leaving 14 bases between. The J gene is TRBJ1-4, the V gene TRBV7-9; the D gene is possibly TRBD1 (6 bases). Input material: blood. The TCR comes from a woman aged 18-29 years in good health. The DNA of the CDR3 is TGTGCCAGCAGCGGGTGGACAGCAGTTAATGAAAAACTGTTTTTT. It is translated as CASSGWTAVNEKLFF. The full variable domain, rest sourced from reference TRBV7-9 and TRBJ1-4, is DTGVSQNPRHKITKRGQNVTFRCDPISEHNRLYWYRQTLGQGPEFLTYFQNEAQLEKSRLLSDRFSAERPKGSFSTLEIQRTEQGDSAMYLCASSGWTAVNEKLFFGSGTQLSVL.